The rows below give T cell receptor beta chains drawn from one sample of a study of T-cell reconstitution after alpha-beta-depleted transplantation in children. A single record per CDR3 protein comes from TCRdb applying MiXCR to the PCR reads. The sample includes approximately 1,000,000 distinct CDR3 sequences, around 30% of them seen just once. Sequences were derived from PBMCs, mostly from graft donor cells, sampled 360 days after TCRalphabeta/CD19-depleted stem cell transplant. These receptors originate from a boy younger than two who had a stem cell transplant for SCID, so the T cells may come from the graft donor. CDR3s include the opening cysteine and the closing phenylalanine or tryptophan. Each record gives: V gene, clone size, D gene, J gene, CDR3 DNA, CDR3 protein. The D gene is left open where the match is weak. Rows may omit the clone size; those that give it use once, few, many or a size class.

V gene: TRBV20-1; clone size: -; D gene: TRBD1; J gene: TRBJ1-4; CDR3 DNA: TGCAGTGCCCTGACAGGGGGCGAAAAACTGTTTTTT; CDR3 protein: CSALTGGEKLFF
V gene: TRBV28; clone size: many; D gene: TRBD2; J gene: TRBJ2-1; CDR3 DNA: TGTGCCAGCAGTTTTATACTAGCGGGGCGAAATGAGCAGTTCTTC; CDR3 protein: CASSFILAGRNEQFF
V gene: TRBV27; clone size: few; D gene: -; J gene: TRBJ1-2; CDR3 DNA: TGTGCCAGCAGCCCAGCGGAGGGGAAGGATTATGGCTACACCTTC; CDR3 protein: CASSPAEGKDYGYTF
V gene: TRBV20-1; clone size: -; D gene: -; J gene: TRBJ1-5; CDR3 DNA: TGCAGTGCTAGGGGGGCGGTAGGTCAGCCCCAGCATTTT; CDR3 protein: CSARGAVGQPQHF
V gene: TRBV20-1; clone size: -; D gene: -; J gene: TRBJ1-5; CDR3 DNA: TGCAGTGCTGGGGGGGGTCAGCACAATCAGCCCCAGCATTTT; CDR3 protein: CSAGGGQHNQPQHF
V gene: TRBV20-1; clone size: -; D gene: TRBD1; J gene: TRBJ1-6; CDR3 DNA: TGCAGTGCTAGACTGGAGGGGGCGCGGTATTCACCCCTCCACTTT; CDR3 protein: CSARLEGARYSPLHF
V gene: TRBV12-5; clone size: -; D gene: TRBD1; J gene: TRBJ2-4; CDR3 DNA: TGTGCTAGTGGTCCAGGACAGGGGAGAAAAAACATTCAGTACTTC; CDR3 protein: CASGPGQGRKNIQYF
V gene: TRBV7-2; clone size: -; D gene: TRBD1; J gene: TRBJ2-7; CDR3 DNA: TGTGCCAGCAGCTTATTAACTAGACAGGGTGGCGAGCAGTACTTC; CDR3 protein: CASSLLTRQGGEQYF
V gene: TRBV11-2; clone size: -; D gene: -; J gene: TRBJ2-6; CDR3 DNA: TGTGCCAGCAGCGGCGGGGCGGGCAGGGCCTCTGGGGCCAACGTCCTGACTTTC; CDR3 protein: CASSGGAGRASGANVLTF
V gene: TRBV12-3/TRBV12-4; clone size: -; D gene: TRBD2; J gene: TRBJ2-5; CDR3 DNA: TGTGCCAGCAGTTCTCAACGACTAGCGGGGATGGAGACCCAGTACTTC; CDR3 protein: CASSSQRLAGMETQYF
V gene: TRBV12-3/TRBV12-4; clone size: -; D gene: -; J gene: TRBJ2-1; CDR3 DNA: TGTGCCAGCAGTTTCCTCCTACGCGAGAGTGAGTCTGAGCAGTTCTTC; CDR3 protein: CASSFLLRESESEQFF
V gene: TRBV11-2; clone size: -; D gene: TRBD1; J gene: TRBJ1-4; CDR3 DNA: TGTGCCAGCAGCTTAGAAAGGGGGCGAGAAAAACTGTTTTTT; CDR3 protein: CASSLERGREKLFF
V gene: TRBV4-2; clone size: -; D gene: -; J gene: TRBJ2-2; CDR3 DNA: TGTGCCAGCAGCCCCGATGGGGAGCTGTTTTTT; CDR3 protein: CASSPDGELFF
V gene: TRBV9; clone size: few; D gene: -; J gene: TRBJ1-1; CDR3 DNA: TGTGCCAGCAGCGTAGAGGTGACAGTGAACACTGAAGCTTTCTTT; CDR3 protein: CASSVEVTVNTEAFF
V gene: TRBV12-3/TRBV12-4; clone size: -; D gene: TRBD1; J gene: TRBJ1-2; CDR3 DNA: TGTGCCAGCAGTTTAGGGGTAGGGGGCTCCGACAGGGGGGTCGGCTACACCTTC; CDR3 protein: CASSLGVGGSDRGVGYTF
V gene: TRBV7-8; clone size: -; D gene: TRBD2; J gene: TRBJ2-2; CDR3 DNA: TGTGCCAGCAGCTTAAAGGCGGGGGGGGTCACCGGGGAGCTGTTTTTT; CDR3 protein: CASSLKAGGVTGELFF
V gene: TRBV29-1; clone size: -; D gene: -; J gene: TRBJ2-5; CDR3 DNA: TGCAGCGTTGACCTAACCCAGGATGAGACCCAGTACTTC; CDR3 protein: CSVDLTQDETQYF
V gene: TRBV11-1; clone size: -; D gene: -; J gene: TRBJ2-2; CDR3 DNA: TGTGCCAGCAGCCCCTTACCCACCTCACCTGGGGCCACCGGGGAGCTGTTTTTT; CDR3 protein: CASSPLPTSPGATGELFF
V gene: TRBV5-5; clone size: -; D gene: -; J gene: TRBJ1-1; CDR3 DNA: TGTGCCAGCAGCTTGGGGGCTCCCACTGAAGCTTTCTTT; CDR3 protein: CASSLGAPTEAFF
V gene: TRBV7-8; clone size: few; D gene: -; J gene: TRBJ1-4; CDR3 DNA: TGTGCCAGCAGCGGCTCGCTGGGCATTGCAACTAATGAAAAACTGTTTTTT; CDR3 protein: CASSGSLGIATNEKLFF
V gene: TRBV4-2; clone size: few; D gene: TRBD1; J gene: TRBJ1-5; CDR3 DNA: TGTGCCAGCAGCCCGGACAGGGCCCATCAGCCCCAGCATTTT; CDR3 protein: CASSPDRAHQPQHF
V gene: TRBV12-3/TRBV12-4; clone size: -; D gene: -; J gene: TRBJ2-1; CDR3 DNA: TGTGCCAGCAGTTTTTGGGAGGTCAATGAGCAGTTCTTC; CDR3 protein: CASSFWEVNEQFF
V gene: TRBV7-9; clone size: -; D gene: -; J gene: TRBJ1-2; CDR3 DNA: TGTGCCGCTGTGGGGGACTCCAGGGCGACAGGCTACACCTTC; CDR3 protein: CAAVGDSRATGYTF